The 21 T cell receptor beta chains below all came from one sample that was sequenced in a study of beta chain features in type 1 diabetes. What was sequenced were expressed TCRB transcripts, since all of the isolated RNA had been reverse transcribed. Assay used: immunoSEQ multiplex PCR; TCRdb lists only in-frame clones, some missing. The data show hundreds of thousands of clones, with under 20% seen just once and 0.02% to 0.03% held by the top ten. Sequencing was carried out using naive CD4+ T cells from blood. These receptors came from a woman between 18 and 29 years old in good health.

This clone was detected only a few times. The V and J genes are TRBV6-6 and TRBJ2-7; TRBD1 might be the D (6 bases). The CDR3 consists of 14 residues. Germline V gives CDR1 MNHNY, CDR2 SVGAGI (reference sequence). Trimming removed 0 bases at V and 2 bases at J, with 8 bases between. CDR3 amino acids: CASSYSQGPYEQYF. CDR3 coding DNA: TGTGCCAGCAGTTACTCACAGGGCCCCTACGAGCAGTACTTC.

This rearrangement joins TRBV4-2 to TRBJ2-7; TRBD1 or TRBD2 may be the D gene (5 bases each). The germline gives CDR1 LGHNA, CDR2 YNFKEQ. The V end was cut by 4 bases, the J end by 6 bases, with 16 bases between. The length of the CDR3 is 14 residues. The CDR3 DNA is TGTGCCAGCAGCCGAACGGGACGCATCTTCGAGCAGTACTTC. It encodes CASSRTGRIFEQYF.

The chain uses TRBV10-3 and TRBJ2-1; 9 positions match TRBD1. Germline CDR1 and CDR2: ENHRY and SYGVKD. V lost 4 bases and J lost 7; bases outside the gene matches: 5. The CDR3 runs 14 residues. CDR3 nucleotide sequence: TGTGCCATCAGTGGGGACAGGGATTTGAATGAGCAGTTCTTC. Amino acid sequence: CAISGDRDLNEQFF.

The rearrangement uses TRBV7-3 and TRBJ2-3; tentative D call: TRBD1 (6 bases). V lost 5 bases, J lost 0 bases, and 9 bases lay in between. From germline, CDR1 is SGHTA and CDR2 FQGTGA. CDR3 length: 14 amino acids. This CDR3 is CASSDRTSTDTQYF. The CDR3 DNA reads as TGTGCCAGCAGCGACAGGACTAGCACAGATACGCAGTATTTT.

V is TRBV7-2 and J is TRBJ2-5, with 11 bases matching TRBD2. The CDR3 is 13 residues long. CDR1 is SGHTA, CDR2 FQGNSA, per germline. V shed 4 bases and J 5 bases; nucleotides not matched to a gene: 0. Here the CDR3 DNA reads TGTGCCAGCAGCTGGACTAGCGGGGAGACCCAGTACTTC. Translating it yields CASSWTSGETQYF.

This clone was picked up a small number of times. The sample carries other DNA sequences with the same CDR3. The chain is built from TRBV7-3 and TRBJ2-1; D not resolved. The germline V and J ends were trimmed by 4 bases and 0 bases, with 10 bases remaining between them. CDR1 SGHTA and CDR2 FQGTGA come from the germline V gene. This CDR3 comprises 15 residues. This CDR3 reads CASSSGPSSYNEQFF. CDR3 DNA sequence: TGTGCCAGCAGCTCTGGACCCAGCTCCTACAATGAGCAGTTCTTC. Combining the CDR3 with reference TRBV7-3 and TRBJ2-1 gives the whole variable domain GAGVSQTPSNKVTEKGKYVELRCDPISGHTALYWYRQSLGQGPEFLIYFQGTGAADDSGLPNDRFFAVRPEGSVSTLKIQRTERGDSAVYLCASSSGPSSYNEQFFGPGTRLTVL.

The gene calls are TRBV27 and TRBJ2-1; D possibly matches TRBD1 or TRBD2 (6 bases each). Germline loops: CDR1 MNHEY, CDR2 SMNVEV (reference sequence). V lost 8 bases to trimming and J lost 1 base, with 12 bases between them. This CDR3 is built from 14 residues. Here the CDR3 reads CASGGGISYNEQFF. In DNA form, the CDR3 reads TGTGCCAGCGGGGGCGGGATTTCCTACAATGAGCAGTTCTTC.

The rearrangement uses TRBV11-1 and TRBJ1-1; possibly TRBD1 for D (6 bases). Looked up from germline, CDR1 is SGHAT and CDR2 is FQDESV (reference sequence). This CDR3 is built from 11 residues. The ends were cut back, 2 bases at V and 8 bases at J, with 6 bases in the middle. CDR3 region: CASSLRGEAFF. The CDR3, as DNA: TGTGCCAGCAGCTTAAGGGGGGAAGCTTTCTTT. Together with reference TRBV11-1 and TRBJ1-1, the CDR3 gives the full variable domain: EAEVAQSPRYKITEKSQAVAFWCDPISGHATLYWYRQILGQGPELLVQFQDESVVDDSQLPKDRFSAERLKGVDSTLKIQPAELGDSAMYLCASSLRGEAFFGQGTRLTVV.

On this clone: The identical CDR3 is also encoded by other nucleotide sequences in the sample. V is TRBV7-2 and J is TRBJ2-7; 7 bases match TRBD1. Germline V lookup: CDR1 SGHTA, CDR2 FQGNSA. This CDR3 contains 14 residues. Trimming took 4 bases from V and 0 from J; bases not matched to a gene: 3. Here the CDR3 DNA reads TGTGCCAGCAGCTCGACAGGGACCTCCTACGAGCAGTACTTC. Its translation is CASSSTGTSYEQYF.

In nucleotides, the CDR3 is TGTGCCAGCAGCGCCGGGACAGGAATGAACACTGAAGCTTTCTTT. Protein product: CASSAGTGMNTEAFF. The chain has TRBV7-9 and TRBJ1-1, with 8 bases fitting TRBD1. V shed 5 bases, J shed 0 bases, and the junction held 5 bases outside the gene matches. CDR3 length equals 15 residues. Germline V gene lookup returns CDR1 SEHNR and CDR2 FQNEAQ (reference sequence).

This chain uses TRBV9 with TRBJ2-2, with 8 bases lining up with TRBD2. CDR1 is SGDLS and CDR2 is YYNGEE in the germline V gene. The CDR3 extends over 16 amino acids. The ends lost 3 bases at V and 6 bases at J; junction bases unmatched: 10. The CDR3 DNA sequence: TGTGCCAGCAGCGGAGCAGCGGGAGCGCGGCCCGGGGAGCTGTTTTTT. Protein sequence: CASSGAAGARPGELFF.

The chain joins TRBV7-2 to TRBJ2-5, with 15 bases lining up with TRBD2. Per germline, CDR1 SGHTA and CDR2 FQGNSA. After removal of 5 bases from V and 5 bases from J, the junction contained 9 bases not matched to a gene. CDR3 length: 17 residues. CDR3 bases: TGTGCCAGCAGCCCGCGGACCGGGACTAGCGGGAGGGAGACCCAGTACTTC. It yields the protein CASSPRTGTSGRETQYF. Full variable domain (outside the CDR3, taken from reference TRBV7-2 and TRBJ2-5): GAGVSQSPSNKVTEKGKDVELRCDPISGHTALYWYRQSLGQGLEFLIYFQGNSAPDKSGLPSDRFSAERTGGSVSTLTIQRTQQEDSAVYLCASSPRTGTSGRETQYFGPGTRLLVL.

CDR3 sequence reads: CASSPRLDRDRGREQYF. CDR3 coding DNA: TGTGCCAGCTCACCACGCTTGGACCGGGACAGGGGACGTGAGCAGTACTTC. This chain links TRBV18 with TRBJ2-7, with 10 bases identical to TRBD1. In germline, CDR1 is KGHSH, CDR2 LQKENI. V was pared by 1 base and J by 7 bases, with 13 bases of the junction left unmatched. This CDR3 comprises 17 residues.

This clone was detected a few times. CDR3 amino acids: CASSFGTGDYEQYF. CDR3 sequence (DNA): TGTGCCAGCAGCTTCGGGACAGGAGACTACGAGCAGTACTTC. The J gene is TRBJ2-7, the V gene TRBV7-2; 8 bases line up with TRBD1. Germline trimming cut 3 bases from V and 3 bases from J; bases unmatched to any gene: 4. From germline, CDR1 is SGHTA and CDR2 FQGNSA. This CDR3 contains 14 residues.

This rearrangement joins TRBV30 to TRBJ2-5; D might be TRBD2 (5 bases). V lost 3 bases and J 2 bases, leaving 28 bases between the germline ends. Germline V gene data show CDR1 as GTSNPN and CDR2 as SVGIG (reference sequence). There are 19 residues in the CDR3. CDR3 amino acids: CAWRGKAVTFPHLQETQYF. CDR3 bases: TGTGCCTGGAGGGGGAAAGCGGTGACTTTTCCCCATTTACAAGAGACCCAGTACTTC.

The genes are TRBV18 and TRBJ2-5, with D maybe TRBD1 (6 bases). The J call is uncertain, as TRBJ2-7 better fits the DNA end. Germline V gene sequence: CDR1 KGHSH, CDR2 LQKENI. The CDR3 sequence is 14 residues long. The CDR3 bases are TGTGCCAGCTCAAACCGGGACATTCCCTACGAGCAGTACTTC. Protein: CASSNRDIPYEQYF.

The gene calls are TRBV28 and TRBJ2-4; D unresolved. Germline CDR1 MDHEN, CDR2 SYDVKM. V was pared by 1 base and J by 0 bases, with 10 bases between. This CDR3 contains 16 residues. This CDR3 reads CASSLSISLAKNIQYF. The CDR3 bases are TGTGCCAGCAGTTTATCAATCTCGCTAGCCAAAAACATTCAGTACTTC.

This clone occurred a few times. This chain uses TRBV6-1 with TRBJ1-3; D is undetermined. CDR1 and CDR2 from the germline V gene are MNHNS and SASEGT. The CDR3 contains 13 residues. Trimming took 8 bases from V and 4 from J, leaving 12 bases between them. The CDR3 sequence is CASGEQLGNTIYF. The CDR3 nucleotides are TGTGCCAGCGGAGAGCAGCTCGGAAACACCATATATTTT.

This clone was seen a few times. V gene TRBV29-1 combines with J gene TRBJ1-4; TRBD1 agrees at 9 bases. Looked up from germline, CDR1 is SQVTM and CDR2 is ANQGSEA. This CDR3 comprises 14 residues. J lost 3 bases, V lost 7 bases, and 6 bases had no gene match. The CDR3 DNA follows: TGCAGCGCCCACGGACAGGGGCCTAATGAAAAACTGTTTTTT. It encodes CSAHGQGPNEKLFF.

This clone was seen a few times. CDR3 sequence (DNA): TGCAGCGTTACGACAGAGAGCAATCAGCCCCAGCATTTT. This gives the protein CSVTTESNQPQHF. The chain joins TRBV29-1 to TRBJ1-5, with D maybe TRBD1 (5 bases). Germline CDR1 is SQVTM and CDR2 is ANQGSEA. There are 13 residues in the CDR3. V lost 5 bases to trimming and J lost 1 base, with 9 bases between them.

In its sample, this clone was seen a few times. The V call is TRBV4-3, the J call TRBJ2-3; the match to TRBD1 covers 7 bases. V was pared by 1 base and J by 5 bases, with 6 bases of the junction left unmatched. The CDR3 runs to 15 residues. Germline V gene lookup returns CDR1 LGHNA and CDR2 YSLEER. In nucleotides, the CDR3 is TGCGCCAGCAGCCAAGTAGGGGGCCCCGGAGATACGCAGTATTTT. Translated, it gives CASSQVGGPGDTQYF.